This TCR beta chain was sequenced during a study of cytomegalovirus exposure and HLA in healthy donors. The PCR contained 60 Vbeta and 13 Jbeta primers. Original processing methods: Later, an analysis found around 80 million unique TCR beta chains, and roughly 9.9 million of these were shared. Generated by immunoSEQ multiplex PCR, the TCRdb table keeps only in-frame clones and is missing some. From that table come the V and J calls and clone size; the DNA was used to work out D and trimming. The table records approximately 150,000 clones, 60% to 85% of them present only once. In regard to this clone: What it binds is not known.

Study observations and caveats: Based on reports, TCR beta sequences accurately predicted HLA-A and HLA-B alleles for most subjects.

CDR3 size: 17 residues. J was trimmed by 5 bases and V by 5 bases; bases with no gene match: 15. Germline V gives CDR1 SGHAT, CDR2 FQNNGV. This clonotype was sampled from a man in his forties in good health and CMV-seropositive. V is TRBV11-2 and J is TRBJ2-5; 9 nucleotides line up with TRBD2. What was sequenced was PBMCs. The CDR3 sequence is CASSQFSGSGSWETQYF. The CDR3 coding sequence is TGTGCCAGCAGCCAATTTAGCGGGAGTGGATCGTGGGAGACCCAGTACTTC.